Below are 32 T cell receptor beta chains sequenced from a single sample in a study of shared clonotypes between healthy human individuals. The table came from immunoSEQ multiplex PCR; TCRdb's copy has only in-frame clones and leaves some out. This table has 520,000 or so clones, approximately 85% appearing once. The sample was PBMCs. These receptors all stem from a woman aged 40 to 49 in good health. Some clones in this sample may be carry-over from other donors' samples.

This clone turned up a few times. This chain uses TRBV4-1 with TRBJ2-1; 10 nucleotides agree with TRBD2. V was pared by 4 bases and J by 5 bases, with 8 bases of the junction left unmatched. This CDR3 spans 16 amino acids. Germline CDR1 and CDR2: MGHRA and YSYEKL. In DNA form, the CDR3 reads TGCGCCAGCAGCCGACCAACTAGCGGGGACAACAATGAGCAGTTCTTC. Encoded protein: CASSRPTSGDNNEQFF.

This clone was seen once. The CDR3 DNA reads as TGTGCCTGGAGTGTTGGACTAGGCGGGACCCAGTACTTC. This gives the protein CAWSVGLGGTQYF. The rearrangement joins TRBV30 to TRBJ2-5; 7 nucleotides line up with TRBD2. The V segment lost 0 bases and the J segment 7 bases; nucleotides outside the gene matches: 5. The CDR3 contains 13 residues. The germline CDR1 and CDR2 sequences are GTSNPN and SVGIG (reference sequence).

V is TRBV5-1 and J is TRBJ2-3; 10 bases match TRBD1. Trimming at V came to 4 bases and at J to 2 bases, leaving 4 bases not matched to a gene. This CDR3 contains 15 residues. Germline assignment: CDR1 SGHRS and CDR2 YFSETQ. CDR3 nucleotides: TGCGCCAGCAGCCCGACAGGGGGCAACACAGATACGCAGTATTTT. This gives the protein CASSPTGGNTDTQYF. The whole variable domain, remainder taken from reference TRBV5-1 and TRBJ2-3, is KAGVTQTPRYLIKTRGQQVTLSCSPISGHRSVSWYQQTPGQGLQFLFEYFSETQRNKGNFPGRFSGRQFSNSRSEMNVSTLELGDSALYLCASSPTGGNTDTQYFGPGTRLTVL.

The V call is TRBV9, the J call TRBJ1-1, with D possibly matching TRBD1 (6 bases). This CDR3 has 14 amino acids. Trimming removed 4 bases at V and 5 bases at J, with 15 bases between. Germline values: CDR1 SGDLS, CDR2 YYNGEE. The CDR3 bases are TGTGCCAGCAGCCTACGGGCCCAGGGGACTGAAGCTTTCTTT. It specifies CASSLRAQGTEAFF. Variable domain in full (rest from reference TRBV9 and TRBJ1-1): DSGVTQTPKHLITATGQRVTLRCSPRSGDLSVYWYQQSLDQGLQFLIQYYNGEERAKGNILERFSAQQFPDLHSELNLSSLELGDSALYFCASSLRAQGTEAFFGQGTRLTVV.

The chain's CDR3 is CASSQEGGYGYTF. The CDR3 nucleotides read TGCGCCAGCAGCCAAGAGGGGGGCTATGGCTACACCTTC. The chain joins TRBV4-1 to TRBJ1-2, with TRBD1 as a possible D gene (5 bases). The CDR3 spans 13 residues. V lost 0 bases and J lost 4, with 6 bases in between. Looked up from germline, CDR1 is MGHRA and CDR2 is YSYEKL.

This chain uses TRBV7-3 with TRBJ2-3; 8 bases are shared with TRBD1. Germline V lookup: CDR1 SGHTA, CDR2 FQGTGA. The CDR3 runs to 15 residues. Losses at the gene ends were 4 bases for V and 5 bases for J; bases not matched to a gene: 8. In DNA, the CDR3 is TGTGCCAGCAGCTCTCAGGGGGCGTTTGGAGATACGCAGTATTTT. This codes for CASSSQGAFGDTQYF.

The gene calls are TRBV18 and TRBJ2-3, with TRBD2 identical over 7 bases. Germline loops: CDR1 KGHSH, CDR2 LQKENI. The ends lost 4 bases at V and 0 bases at J; junction bases unmatched: 4. The CDR3 spans 15 residues. CDR3 sequence (DNA): TGTGCCAGCTCACTCCTAGCGGCTAGCACAGATACGCAGTATTTT. Protein product: CASSLLAASTDTQYF.

This rearrangement joins TRBV7-2 to TRBJ1-1; D gene ambiguous. The CDR3 is 12 amino acids. V lost 6 bases and J lost 4, with 9 bases in between. In germline, CDR1 is SGHTA, CDR2 FQGNSA. The CDR3 loop reads CASSFSSTEAFF. In nucleotides, the CDR3 is TGTGCCAGCAGTTTTAGTAGCACTGAAGCTTTCTTT.

This clone was found once. One end of the junction does not line up with germline, which may come from a read error. The chain recombines TRBV2 with TRBJ1-4, with TRBD1 matching 8 bases. Per the germline V gene, CDR1 is SNHLY and CDR2 is FYNNEI. The CDR3 is 15 amino acids. CDR3 coding DNA: TGTGCCAGCAGGGAAGACAGGGGCCCTAATGAAAAACTGTTTTTT. This gives the protein CASREDRGPNEKLFF.

The chain couples TRBV4-1 to TRBJ2-3, with TRBD2 matching 8 bases. The germline V gene encodes CDR1 MGHRA and CDR2 YSYEKL. The CDR3 totals 16 residues. V lost 4 bases to trimming and J lost 4 bases; unmatched junction nucleotides: 10. The CDR3 region is CASSPGGAGRSDTQYF. DNA for the CDR3: TGCGCCAGCAGCCCGGGGGGGGCAGGGAGGTCAGATACGCAGTATTTT.

This clone occurred a few times. The rearrangement links TRBV7-9 to TRBJ1-1, with no clear D. This CDR3 region has 11 residues. CDR1 and CDR2 (germline): SEHNR, FQNEAQ (reference sequence). V was shortened by 5 bases and J by 1 base, with 2 bases between the two germline ends. DNA of the CDR3: TGTGCCAGCAGCCAGAACACTGAAGCTTTCTTT. Protein product: CASSQNTEAFF.

Note on this clone: A far bigger clonotype differs at one base, so this is likely a read error. The chain has TRBV6-1 and TRBJ2-1, with 8 bases that match TRBD2. V shed 1 base and J 2 bases; nucleotides not matched to a gene: 4. The CDR3 contains 16 residues. Germline V CDR1 and CDR2: MNHNS, SASEGT. CDR3 nucleotides: TGTGCCAGCAGTGAAGAGGACGGGAGGGCCTACAATGAGCAGTTCTTC. As protein: CASSEEDGRAYNEQFF.

The chain recombines TRBV5-1 with TRBJ2-1, with 10 nucleotides matching TRBD1. Germline CDR1 reads SGHRS; CDR2 reads YFSETQ. CDR3 size: 15 residues. V gave up 2 bases and J gave up 5 bases; unmatched junction bases: 4. The CDR3 region is CASSFYGTGDNEQFF. CDR3 in DNA: TGCGCCAGCAGCTTTTACGGGACAGGGGACAATGAGCAGTTCTTC.

V usage is TRBV28 and J usage is TRBJ2-3; TRBD2 matches 13 bases. CDR3 length: 16 amino acids. With 2 bases clipped from V and 3 bases from J, the junction kept 2 bases outside the gene matches. Germline-derived CDR1 and CDR2 are MDHEN and SYDVKM. The CDR3: CASSLGTSGITDTQYF. The CDR3 nucleotides are TGTGCCAGCAGTTTAGGGACTAGCGGGATAACAGATACGCAGTATTTT. Full variable domain (rest looked up from reference TRBV28 and TRBJ2-3): DVKVTQSSRYLVKRTGEKVFLECVQDMDHENMFWYRQDPGLGLRLIYFSYDVKMKEKGDIPEGYSVSREKKERFSLILESASTNQTSMYLCASSLGTSGITDTQYFGPGTRLTVL.

Notes on this clone: The sample has other DNA sequences that encode this CDR3 too. The V gene is TRBV7-2, the J gene TRBJ1-1; D uncertain. Between the trimmed V and J ends, which lost 5 bases and 1 base, there was a span of 11 bases. The CDR3 covers 14 residues. Germline CDR1 SGHTA, CDR2 FQGNSA. CDR3 nucleotide sequence: TGTGCCAGCAGCCTTTCTCGGACGAACACTGAAGCTTTCTTT. It translates to CASSLSRTNTEAFF.

As to this clone: Other DNA sequences of this sample code for an identical CDR3. This chain uses TRBV5-4 with TRBJ2-5; 9 bases line up with TRBD1. The CDR3 is 13 residues long. The germline V gene encodes CDR1 SGHNT and CDR2 YYREEE (reference sequence). V gave up 4 bases and J gave up 3 bases; unmatched junction bases: 1. The CDR3 DNA reads TGTGCCAGCAGCCGGGACAGGGAAGAGACCCAGTACTTC. Translating gives CASSRDREETQYF.

The gene calls are TRBV27 and TRBJ2-1; TRBD2 matches at 15 bases. The CDR3 runs to 16 residues. The junction had 3 bases not matched to a gene; V was cut back by 5 bases and J by 4 bases. Germline loops: CDR1 MNHEY, CDR2 SMNVEV (reference sequence). The CDR3 DNA reads as TGTGCCAGCAGTATGGGGACTAGCGGGGGGTACAATGAGCAGTTCTTC. Translating gives CASSMGTSGGYNEQFF.

Concerning this clone itself: Other DNA sequences within the sample encode an identical CDR3. In nucleotides, the CDR3 is TGTGCCAGCAGCGTGACTAGCGGGAGCTACGAGCAGTACTTC. Translation: CASSVTSGSYEQYF. The gene calls are TRBV9 and TRBJ2-7; TRBD2 aligns across 12 bases. The CDR3 runs to 14 residues. Trimming cost V 2 bases and J 3 bases; bases outside gene matches: 0. Germline V gives CDR1 SGDLS, CDR2 YYNGEE.

This clone was seen just once. The J gene is TRBJ1-2, the V gene TRBV6-5; TRBD1 matches 9 bases. The CDR3 loop spans 15 amino acids. The V and J ends lost 2 bases and 5 bases, in that order; junction bases with no gene match: 6. The germline V gene encodes CDR1 MNHEY and CDR2 SVGAGI. The CDR3 spells CASSYNRDRAYGYTF. CDR3 in DNA: TGTGCCAGCAGTTACAACCGGGACAGGGCTTATGGCTACACCTTC.

This rearrangement joins TRBV30 to TRBJ2-1, with D possibly TRBD1 on 8 matching bases. There are 18 residues in the CDR3. The germline V gene encodes CDR1 GTSNPN and CDR2 SVGIG (reference sequence). Trimming stripped 3 bases from V and 0 bases from J, with 21 bases between. Written as DNA, the CDR3 is TGTGCCTGGAGCGCTAGTTTGGGGGGGACAGGCTCCTACAATGAGCAGTTCTTC. Protein: CAWSASLGGTGSYNEQFF.

The V gene is TRBV6-4, the J gene TRBJ2-7, with D perhaps given as TRBD1 or TRBD2 (7 bases each). V was shortened by 2 bases and J by 4 bases, with 18 bases between the two germline ends. Germline V lookup: CDR1 MRHNA, CDR2 SNTAGT. There are 16 residues in the CDR3. This CDR3 is CASSDQGRGRLYEQYF. In nucleotides, the CDR3 is TGTGCCAGCAGTGACCAAGGGAGGGGGCGCCTTTACGAGCAGTACTTC.

The chain is built from TRBV7-6 and TRBJ1-2, with TRBD1 matching 7 bases. The CDR3 covers 15 residues. Unmatched junction bases numbered 9, after V lost 5 bases and J lost 3 bases. In germline, CDR1 is SGHVS, CDR2 FNYEAQ. CDR3 DNA: TGTGCCAGCAGCCCGCGGACAGGAAACCACTATGGCTACACCTTC. Its protein product is CASSPRTGNHYGYTF.

This clone was counted once. It is likely a read error, because the conserved phenylalanine at the end of the CDR3 is missing. The J gene is TRBJ2-7, the V gene TRBV7-9; D uncertain. The CDR3 is made up of 13 amino acids. Trimming left V 5 bases short and J 2 bases short, with 10 bases between. The germline CDR1 and CDR2 sequences are SEHNR and FQNEAQ (reference sequence). The CDR3 region is CASSPYNAYEQYL. CDR3 sequence (DNA): TGTGCCAGCAGCCCATATAACGCCTACGAGCAGTACCTC.

The CDR3 DNA follows: TGTGCCAGCTCACCCCGGAGACAAAACACCGGGGAGCTGTTTTTT. Translated: CASSPRRQNTGELFF. This chain uses TRBV18 with TRBJ2-2, with D unresolved. This CDR3 comprises 15 residues. CDR1 is KGHSH and CDR2 is LQKENI in the germline V gene. V was cut by 3 bases and J by 2 bases, with 10 bases left in between.

The CDR3 sequence: CASSLAGGGRATDTQYF. CDR3 nucleotide sequence: TGTGCCAGCAGCTTAGCTGGGGGCGGGAGGGCCACAGATACGCAGTATTTT. This rearrangement joins TRBV7-8 to TRBJ2-3; 9 bases fit TRBD2. Germline V CDR1 and CDR2: SGHVS, FQNEAQ. The CDR3 totals 17 residues. Losses at the gene ends were 0 bases for V and 2 bases for J; bases not matched to a gene: 6.

This clone was seen at least ten times. The chain employs TRBV4-1 and TRBJ2-1; TRBD2 matches 8 bases. Germline V gene data show CDR1 as MGHRA and CDR2 as YSYEKL. This CDR3 region has 18 residues. V dropped 3 bases and J dropped 8; count of bases not matched to a gene: 18. The CDR3 DNA reads as TGCGCCAGCAGCCACGGCTTGGGTGGCGGGAGGTCTGGGGATGAGCAGTTCTTC. Its protein is CASSHGLGGGRSGDEQFF.

The V and J genes are TRBV10-2 and TRBJ2-7, with D uncertain. The V end lost 0 bases, the J end lost 4 bases, and 7 bases lay between the germline ends. This CDR3 is built from 13 residues. CDR1 and CDR2 (germline): WSHSY, SAAADI. The CDR3 region has the DNA TGCGCCAGCAGTGAGTCGGGATATTACGAGCAGTACTTC. It yields the protein CASSESGYYEQYF.

The chain carries TRBV7-3 and TRBJ2-3, with 8 positions matching TRBD2. V gave up 5 bases and J gave up 0 bases; unmatched junction bases: 4. The CDR3 spans 15 residues. CDR1 and CDR2 from the germline V gene are SGHTA and FQGTGA. Here the CDR3 reads CASSPSGSSTDTQYF. As DNA, the CDR3 is TGTGCCAGCAGCCCCAGCGGGAGTAGCACAGATACGCAGTATTTT.

The V gene is TRBV7-8, the J gene TRBJ1-1; D may be TRBD1 (5 bases). Germline CDR1 reads SGHVS; CDR2 reads FQNEAQ. V was clipped by 4 bases and J by 3 bases, with 9 bases between them. CDR3 length equals 13 residues. CDR3 amino acids: CASSWTLDTEAFF. The CDR3 bases are TGTGCCAGCAGCTGGACACTGGACACTGAAGCTTTCTTT. Complete variable domain (other parts from reference TRBV7-8 and TRBJ1-1): GAGVSQSPRYKVAKRGQDVALRCDPISGHVSLFWYQQALGQGPEFLTYFQNEAQLDKSGLPSDRFFAERPEGSVSTLKIQRTQQEDSAVYLCASSWTLDTEAFFGQGTRLTVV.

The chain couples TRBV28 to TRBJ2-7; 8 bases agree with TRBD1. The CDR3 is 16 amino acids. Germline CDR1 is MDHEN and CDR2 is SYDVKM. The V and J ends lost 5 bases and 2 bases, in that order; junction bases with no gene match: 11. The DNA of the CDR3 is TGTGCCAGCAGTCCCCCGGGACAGGCGGCAACCTACGAGCAGTACTTC. It translates to CASSPPGQAATYEQYF.

The chain carries TRBV29-1 and TRBJ2-3; tentative D call: TRBD2 (6 bases). Germline V gives CDR1 SQVTM, CDR2 ANQGSEA. Deletions cut 2 bases from V and 3 bases from J, with 15 bases between. The CDR3 length is 15 residues. As DNA, the CDR3 is TGCAGCGTTGAACCCGGGTTTGGGGGGACAGATACGCAGTATTTT. Protein sequence: CSVEPGFGGTDTQYF.

This chain links TRBV11-2 with TRBJ2-5, with unresolved D. The closer fit of TRBJ2-7 to the DNA end suggests the J call may be wrong. The germline CDR1 and CDR2 sequences are SGHAT and FQNNGV. This CDR3 spans 13 amino acids. CDR3 DNA: TGTGCCAGCAGCTTAGATCCGGCCTACGAGCAGTACTTC. As protein: CASSLDPAYEQYF.